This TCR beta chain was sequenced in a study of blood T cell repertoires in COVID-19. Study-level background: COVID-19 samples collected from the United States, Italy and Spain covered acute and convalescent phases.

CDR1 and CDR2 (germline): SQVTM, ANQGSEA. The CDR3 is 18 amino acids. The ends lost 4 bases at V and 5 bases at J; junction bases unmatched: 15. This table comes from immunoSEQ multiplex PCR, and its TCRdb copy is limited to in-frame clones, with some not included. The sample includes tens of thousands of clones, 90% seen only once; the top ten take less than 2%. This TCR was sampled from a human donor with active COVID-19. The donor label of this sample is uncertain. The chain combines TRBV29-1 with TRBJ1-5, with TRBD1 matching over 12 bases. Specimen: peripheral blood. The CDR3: CSVAARDRGPFGYQPQHF. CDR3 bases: TGCAGCGTTGCAGCGCGGGACAGGGGGCCTTTTGGGTATCAGCCCCAGCATTTT.